This T cell receptor beta chain was found in a study of identical twins. Study conclusions and caveats: Models came in too low on out-of-frame TCR alpha sharing in monozygotic twins. Conclusions were based on cross-sectional statistical analysis, without following the same donors. Beta clonotypes that were abundant in cord blood contained fewer insertions, a pattern absent from memory repertoires.

Turning to this clonotype: The antigen is undetermined.

The CDR3 contains 16 residues. Germline trimming cut 11 bases from V and 5 bases from J; bases unmatched to any gene: 17. Germline loops: CDR1 SNHLY, CDR2 FYNNEI. TCRdb itself ran the 5' RACE reads through MiXCR, one entry per CDR3 protein. Counted here are around 1.7 million distinct CDR3 sequences, less than 40% occurring once; the ten biggest clones make up about 0.3%. The specimen sequenced was cord blood. The chain joins TRBV2 to TRBJ2-1, with 8 positions matching TRBD1. The TCR sequence derives from a newborn girl in good health. The chain's CDR3 is CAGKQGVSSTDNEQFF. CDR3 nucleotide sequence: TGTGCCGGCAAACAGGGGGTTAGCTCTACGGACAATGAGCAGTTCTTC.